This entry lists 27 T cell receptor beta chains sequenced from one sample in a study of T cells in Graves' hyperthyroidism and ophthalmopathy (dated by TCRdb to between 2018 and 2021). Libraries were prepared through multiplex PCR. The sequencer was an Illumina HiSeq 2000. TCR beta CDR3 regions were amplified from RNA transcripts. For the first round of RT-PCR on the TCR CDR3, the HTBI primer set was used together with the Qiagen OneStep RT-PCR kit. TCRdb reworked the public reads: Q25 trimming with fastp, MiXCR clone assembly, productive beta chains retained. Rows are unified per CDR3 protein, each entry keeping the most common DNA and genes. This sample holds fewer than 650,000 distinct CDR3 sequences; more than 11% were observed only once. Clones ranked in the top ten supply under 7% of the sample. What was sequenced was blood. The source of these receptors is a woman aged 30 to 39 with Graves' hyperthyroidism that later progressed to Graves' ophthalmopathy.

This clonotype was seen more than once but under ten times. The V and J genes are TRBV4-1 and TRBJ1-6; no firm D call. CDR3 length: 14 residues. The V end was cut by 1 base, the J end by 5 bases, with 6 bases between. CDR1 and CDR2 (germline): MGHRA, YSYEKL. The CDR3 nucleotides read TGCGCCAGCAGCCAAGTGATTGATAATTCACCCCTCCACTTT. It specifies CASSQVIDNSPLHF.

This clonotype showed up many times. Relative to the germline gene, one junction end is altered; a read error may explain this. The chain is built from TRBV4-3 and TRBJ2-1; TRBD2 agrees at 7 bases. The germline V gene encodes CDR1 LGHNA and CDR2 YSLEER. This CDR3 has 13 residues. The CDR3 DNA reads TGTGCCAGCAGCCAAGACGGGGGGAATGAGCAGTTCTTC. Translation: CASSQDGGNEQFF.

This clonotype was found a few times. V and J are TRBV18 and TRBJ2-7; no clear D. V was shortened by 3 bases and J by 5 bases, with 17 bases between the two germline ends. This CDR3 spans 15 amino acids. Germline lookup yields CDR1 KGHSH and CDR2 LQKENI. CDR3 sequence reads: CASSPQEQAFNEQYF. The CDR3 bases are TGTGCCAGCTCACCCCAGGAGCAGGCTTTTAACGAGCAGTACTTC.

This clonotype was detected many times. The genes are TRBV6-2 or TRBV6-3 and TRBJ2-6; D perhaps matches TRBD1 (6 bases). Trimming removed 7 bases from V and 4 bases from J, with 14 bases in between. The CDR3 is 15 residues long. The germline CDR1 and CDR2 sequences are MNHEY and SVGEGT. The CDR3 nucleotides read TGTGCCAGCACCGAACAGGGAATAGGGGCCAACGTCCTGACTTTC. Its translation: CASTEQGIGANVLTF.

Ten or more counts support this clonotype. The chain couples TRBV18 to TRBJ2-3; D ambiguous. CDR3 length: 13 residues. V lost 3 bases to trimming and J lost 4 bases, with 8 bases between them. Germline CDR1 and CDR2: KGHSH and LQKENI. This CDR3 is CASSPGFSDTQYF. In DNA, the CDR3 is TGTGCCAGCTCACCGGGTTTCTCAGATACGCAGTATTTT.

In this sample, this clonotype turned up many times. Here the CDR3 reads CASSSGGRAGETQYF. Here the CDR3 DNA reads TGTGCCAGCAGCTCTGGCGGGAGGGCCGGGGAGACCCAGTACTTC. The V call is TRBV27, the J call TRBJ2-5; 9 bases are shared with TRBD2. The CDR3 totals 15 residues. Germline assignment: CDR1 MNHEY and CDR2 SMNVEV (reference sequence). V trimming: 6 bases; J trimming: 5 bases; junction bases outside the gene matches: 10.

The chain combines TRBV6-1 with TRBJ2-1; the match to TRBD2 covers 13 bases. J was trimmed by 6 bases and V by 5 bases; bases with no gene match: 7. The V gene's germline CDR1 is MNHNS and CDR2 SASEGT. This CDR3 is built from 16 residues. The CDR3 is CASSRGTSGITNEQFF. DNA for the CDR3: TGTGCCAGCAGTAGGGGGACTAGCGGGATTACCAATGAGCAGTTCTTC.

There are many counts of this clonotype. DNA for the CDR3: TGTGCCAGCAGCCCCGACGGGACGGCCTATGGCTACACCTTC. Amino acids: CASSPDGTAYGYTF. This chain connects TRBV11-2 to TRBJ1-2, with D possibly TRBD1 on 5 matching bases. CDR3 length: 14 residues. The germline CDR1 and CDR2 sequences are SGHAT and FQNNGV. V gave up 5 bases and J gave up 4 bases, with 14 bases separating them. The full variable domain, completed using reference TRBV11-2 and TRBJ1-2, is EAGVAQSPRYKIIEKRQSVAFWCNPISGHATLYWYQQILGQGPKLLIQFQNNGVVDDSQLPKDRFSAERLKGVDSTLKIQPAKLEDSAVYLCASSPDGTAYGYTFGSGTRLTVV.

This clonotype occurred many times. The CDR3 DNA sequence: TGTGCCAGCAGTTCTCCTTCAAGGAAGGAGACCCAGTACTTC. This codes for CASSSPSRKETQYF. The V call is TRBV6-1, the J call TRBJ2-5; D not resolved. V shed 5 bases and J shed 5 bases, with 15 bases lying between them. The CDR3 consists of 14 residues. Looked up from germline, CDR1 is MNHNS and CDR2 is SASEGT.

The table lists this clonotype with many counts. J is TRBJ2-5 and V is TRBV12-3 or TRBV12-4; D unresolved. V was shortened by 6 bases and J by 1 base, with 12 bases between the two germline ends. The CDR3 is 14 amino acids. CDR3 sequence: CASSYNDIQETQYF. As DNA, the CDR3 is TGTGCCAGCAGCTATAACGACATCCAAGAGACCCAGTACTTC.

This clonotype was detected once. Just one base apart from a much larger clone, this may be a read error. The V call is TRBV19, the J call TRBJ2-5; 8 nucleotides align to TRBD2. The CDR3 totals 12 residues. Germline V gene data show CDR1 as LNHDA and CDR2 as SQIVND (reference sequence). After removal of 5 bases from V and 7 bases from J, the junction contained 3 bases not matched to a gene. Here the CDR3 reads CASSFREGTQYF. DNA of the CDR3: TGTGCCAGTAGTTTCCGGGAGGGGACCCAGTACTTC.

This clonotype was counted many times. The rearrangement links TRBV6-1 to TRBJ1-5; D remains unclear. CDR1 and CDR2 (germline): MNHNS, SASEGT. V was trimmed by 6 bases and J by 5 bases, leaving 11 bases between them. This CDR3 has 13 amino acids. The CDR3 protein is CASREGVYQPQHF. DNA for the CDR3: TGTGCCAGCAGGGAGGGTGTTTATCAGCCCCAGCATTTT.

In its sample, this clonotype was seen many times. The chain is built from TRBV2 and TRBJ2-5, with TRBD1 identical over 7 bases. The J segment lost 4 bases and the V segment lost 5 bases, leaving 4 bases of the junction unmatched. Germline CDR1 and CDR2: SNHLY and FYNNEI. This CDR3 spans 13 amino acids. This chain's CDR3 is CASSRGGGETQYF. The CDR3 DNA follows: TGTGCCAGCAGTCGAGGGGGCGGAGAGACCCAGTACTTC.

This clonotype was counted many times. DNA of the CDR3: TGCGCCAGCAGCTACACAGGGACGTCGGAGACCCAGTACTTC. Protein product: CASSYTGTSETQYF. V and J are TRBV4-1 and TRBJ2-5; tentative D call: TRBD1 (6 bases). Trimming took 5 bases from V and 5 from J, leaving 15 bases between them. Germline loops: CDR1 MGHRA, CDR2 YSYEKL. CDR3 length equals 14 residues.

This clonotype was detected a few times. The rearrangement joins TRBV7-9 to TRBJ2-1; D is undetermined. The CDR3 sequence is 14 residues long. CDR1 is SEHNR, CDR2 FQNEAQ, per germline (reference sequence). V dropped 6 bases and J dropped 6 bases, with 15 bases sitting between them. CDR3 sequence (DNA): TGTGCCAGCAGGATCCCTAGGCATCTCAATGAGCAGTTCTTC. This gives the protein CASRIPRHLNEQFF.

The table lists this clonotype with a few counts. The CDR3 spells CASSTGDLYEQYF. The CDR3 DNA is TGTGCCAGCAGCACAGGGGATCTCTACGAGCAGTACTTC. V and J are TRBV6-1 and TRBJ2-7; 7 bases match TRBD1. Germline loops: CDR1 MNHNS, CDR2 SASEGT. J gave up 3 bases and V 6 bases, and 5 bases lay outside the gene matches. The CDR3 covers 13 residues.

This clonotype was recorded at least ten times. The V and J genes are TRBV27 and TRBJ2-3; 7 bases agree with TRBD2. The V and J ends lost 4 bases and 1 base, in that order; junction bases with no gene match: 5. The CDR3 consists of 15 residues. Germline CDR1 is MNHEY and CDR2 is SMNVEV (reference sequence). The DNA for the CDR3 is TGTGCCAGCAGTTCCCTGGCGGGGGGCACAGATACGCAGTATTTT. Protein sequence: CASSSLAGGTDTQYF.

CDR3 in amino acids: CASSAAGQFSSYEQYF. The CDR3 DNA is TGTGCCAGCAGCGCCGCGGGACAGTTCAGCTCCTACGAGCAGTACTTC. The chain combines TRBV28 with TRBJ2-7; D is perhaps TRBD1 (7 bases). The germline V gene has CDR1 MDHEN and CDR2 SYDVKM. V lost 6 bases to trimming and J lost 0 bases, with 18 bases between them. CDR3 length equals 16 residues.

This clonotype was counted at least ten times. The V call is TRBV9, the J call TRBJ2-5; TRBD1 matches 7 bases. The CDR3 runs 14 residues. Germline assignment: CDR1 SGDLS and CDR2 YYNGEE. V lost 1 base, J lost 4 bases, and 4 bases stayed unmatched. CDR3 protein: CASSVTGELETQYF. In nucleotides, the CDR3 is TGTGCCAGCAGCGTAACAGGGGAACTAGAGACCCAGTACTTC.

This clonotype was counted at least ten times. The V gene is TRBV28, the J gene TRBJ1-5, with 7 nucleotides matching TRBD1. Germline trimming cut 6 bases from V and 2 bases from J; bases unmatched to any gene: 4. From germline, CDR1 is MDHEN and CDR2 SYDVKM. CDR3 length equals 14 residues. This CDR3 is CASRSTGGNQPQHF. As DNA, the CDR3 is TGTGCCAGCAGATCAACAGGGGGCAATCAGCCCCAGCATTTT.

In this sample, this clonotype turned up many times. The chain has TRBV2 and TRBJ2-1, with no clear D. The V end lost 3 bases, the J end lost 4 bases, and 7 bases lay between the germline ends. Germline loops: CDR1 SNHLY, CDR2 FYNNEI. The CDR3 length is 13 residues. CDR3 nucleotides: TGTGCCAGCAGTGATAGGCCTTACAATGAGCAGTTCTTC. This encodes CASSDRPYNEQFF.

This clonotype was observed many times. This chain connects TRBV2 to TRBJ1-1; weak D call: TRBD1 (5 bases). Trimming stripped 2 bases from V and 1 base from J, with 14 bases between. Germline CDR1 and CDR2: SNHLY and FYNNEI. CDR3 length: 16 residues. CDR3 coding DNA: TGTGCCAGCAGTGAAACAGGTCCTATATGGAACACTGAAGCTTTCTTT. Amino acid sequence: CASSETGPIWNTEAFF.

This clonotype was observed at least ten times. The chain links TRBV24-1 to TRBJ1-2; perhaps TRBD1 as D (5 bases). Per the germline V gene, CDR1 is KGHDR and CDR2 is SFDVKD. The CDR3 covers 12 residues. V lost 9 bases to trimming and J lost 2 bases, with 9 bases between them. The CDR3 is CATERGNYGYTF. In DNA, the CDR3 is TGTGCCACCGAGCGGGGGAACTATGGCTACACCTTC.

The chain employs TRBV6-5 and TRBJ1-6, with a tentative D call TRBD1 (5 bases). The CDR3 contains 15 residues. The germline gives CDR1 MNHEY, CDR2 SVGAGI. V shed 2 bases and J shed 5 bases, with 10 bases lying between them. This chain's CDR3 is CASSYPGLNNSPLHF. In DNA, the CDR3 is TGTGCCAGCAGTTACCCAGGGCTTAATAATTCACCCCTCCACTTT.

This clonotype has a handful of counts. J is TRBJ2-1 and V is TRBV19; TRBD2 is a possible D gene (6 bases). Trimming removed 3 bases from V and 0 bases from J, with 9 bases in between. Germline-derived CDR1 and CDR2 are LNHDA and SQIVND (reference sequence). The CDR3 loop spans 15 amino acids. The CDR3 is CASSMGGVSYNEQFF. In DNA form, the CDR3 reads TGTGCCAGTAGTATGGGAGGAGTCTCCTACAATGAGCAGTTCTTC.

This clonotype came up a few times. The rearrangement links TRBV6-1 to TRBJ1-1, with D tentatively TRBD1 (5 bases). Germline V gives CDR1 MNHNS, CDR2 SASEGT. The length of the CDR3 is 13 residues. The V end was cut by 2 bases, the J end by 3 bases, with 7 bases between. The CDR3 coding sequence is TGTGCCAGCAGTGAAACGGGGGACACTGAAGCTTTCTTT. Protein product: CASSETGDTEAFF.

There are many counts of this clonotype. V usage is TRBV3-1 and J usage is TRBJ2-1; no reliable D call. This CDR3 comprises 12 residues. Germline-derived CDR1 and CDR2 are LGHDT and YNNKEL (reference sequence). Trimming took 4 bases from V and 9 from J, leaving 10 bases between them. As DNA, the CDR3 is TGTGCCAGCAGCCCTGCGTTGGGTGAGCAGTTCTTC. It is translated as CASSPALGEQFF.